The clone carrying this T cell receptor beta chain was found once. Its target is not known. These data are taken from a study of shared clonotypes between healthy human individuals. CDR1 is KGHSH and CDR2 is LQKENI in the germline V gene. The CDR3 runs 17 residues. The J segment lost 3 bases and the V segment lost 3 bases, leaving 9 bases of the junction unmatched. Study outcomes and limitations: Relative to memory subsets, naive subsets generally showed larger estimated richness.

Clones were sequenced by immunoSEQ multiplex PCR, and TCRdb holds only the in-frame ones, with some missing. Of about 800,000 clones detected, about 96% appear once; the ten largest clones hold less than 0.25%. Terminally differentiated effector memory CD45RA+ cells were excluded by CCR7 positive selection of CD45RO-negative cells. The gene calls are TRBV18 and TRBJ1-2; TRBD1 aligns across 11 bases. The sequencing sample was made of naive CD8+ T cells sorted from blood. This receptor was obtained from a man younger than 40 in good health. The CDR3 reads CASSPAYGQGADYGYTF. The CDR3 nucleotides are TGTGCCAGCTCACCGGCTTACGGACAGGGGGCTGACTATGGCTACACCTTC.